The T cell receptor beta chain under discussion was sequenced for a study of T cell responses to AZD1222 COVID-19 vaccine. Regarding the study as a whole: Elevations in Spike-specific TCR breadth and depth followed administration of two AZD1222 doses.

TCRdb keeps only in-frame clones here, not all; method: immunoSEQ multiplex PCR. The sample lists fewer than 300,000 clones, approximately 95% occurring once. The CDR3 is 15 amino acids. The germline CDR1 and CDR2 sequences are SGHTA and FQGNSA. With 5 bases clipped from V and 6 bases from J, the junction kept 9 bases outside the gene matches. Worth noting for this clone: The antigen is undetermined.

This sample comprised peripheral blood, obtained on day 0 of AZD1222 vaccination. This clonotype was obtained from an adult in good health. V and J are TRBV7-2 and TRBJ2-2; 7 nucleotides match TRBD2. CDR3 nucleotides: TGTGCCAGCAGCCCCACGGGAGGAATCTCCGGGGAGCTGTTTTTT. This gives the protein CASSPTGGISGELFF.